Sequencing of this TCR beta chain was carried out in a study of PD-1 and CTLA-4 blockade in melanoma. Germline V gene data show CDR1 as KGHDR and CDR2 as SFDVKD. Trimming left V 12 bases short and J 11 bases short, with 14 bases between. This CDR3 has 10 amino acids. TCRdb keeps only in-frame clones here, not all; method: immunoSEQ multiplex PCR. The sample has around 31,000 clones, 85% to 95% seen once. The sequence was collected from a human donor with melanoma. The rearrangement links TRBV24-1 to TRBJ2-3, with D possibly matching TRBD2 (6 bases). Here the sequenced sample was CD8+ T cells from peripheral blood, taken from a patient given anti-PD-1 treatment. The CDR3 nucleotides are TGTGCCGCCGGTCGGGGGAAGCAGTATTTT. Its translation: CAAGRGKQYF.